These 10 T cell receptor beta chains share one sample of origin, sequenced in a study of blood T cell repertoires in COVID-19. Produced via immunoSEQ multiplex PCR; TCRdb's table is partial and in-frame only. The table lists 650,000 to 800,000 clones, 85% to 90% of them singletons, with about 0.26% in the top ten. Sequenced input: peripheral blood. These TCRs come from a woman aged 18 to 35 with acute or convalescent COVID-19.

Here the CDR3 reads CATSREEVEGRQPQHF. CDR3 DNA sequence: TGTGCCACCAGCAGAGAAGAGGTTGAAGGTAGGCAGCCCCAGCATTTT. The V and J genes are TRBV15 and TRBJ1-5, with D unresolved. CDR1 and CDR2 (germline): LNHNV, YYDKDF (reference sequence). Trimming shortened V by 0 bases and J by 7 bases, and 16 bases separated the two germline ends. This CDR3 is built from 16 residues.

The table lists this clone with a few counts. The rearrangement joins TRBV7-2 to TRBJ1-1; D is unclear. Germline CDR1 is SGHTA and CDR2 is FQGNSA. Trimming pared 2 bases from V and 3 bases from J, leaving 7 bases between. This CDR3 is 13 amino acids long. The CDR3 nucleotides are TGTGCCAGCAGCTTACGGTTCGACACTGAAGCTTTCTTT. Translation: CASSLRFDTEAFF.

The chain uses TRBV24-1 and TRBJ1-2; possible D gene TRBD1, 6 bases. V lost 0 bases and J 6 bases, leaving 13 bases between the germline ends. This CDR3 region has 15 residues. The germline V gene encodes CDR1 KGHDR and CDR2 SFDVKD. The CDR3 nucleotides are TGTGCCACCAGTGATTTGCCGCCGAACAGGGATGGCTACACCTTC. Translating it yields CATSDLPPNRDGYTF.

The chain carries TRBV2 and TRBJ1-2; D unresolved. This CDR3 comprises 11 residues. V was trimmed by 8 bases and J by 8 bases, leaving 12 bases between them. Germline V lookup: CDR1 SNHLY, CDR2 FYNNEI. The CDR3 nucleotides read TGTGCCAGCCCGTACCCGGGAGGCTACACCTTC. The encoded protein is CASPYPGGYTF.

The chain uses TRBV10-2 and TRBJ1-5, with D unclear. CDR1 is WSHSY and CDR2 is SAAADI in the germline V gene. The V end was cut by 3 bases, the J end by 5 bases, with 14 bases between. The CDR3 has 15 amino acids. The CDR3 DNA sequence: TGCGCCAGCAGTGATCTCTCAGACATGGATCAGCCCCAGCATTTT. Translation gives CASSDLSDMDQPQHF.

The chain employs TRBV6-2 or TRBV6-3 and TRBJ2-7, with D possibly TRBD2 on 6 matching bases. Germline CDR1 reads MNHEY; CDR2 reads SVGEGT. Trimming removed 4 bases from V and 5 bases from J, with 15 bases in between. The CDR3 consists of 14 residues. CDR3 loop: CASSSPGGSDEQYF. For the CDR3, the DNA is TGTGCCAGCAGTTCCCCCGGGGGTTCCGACGAGCAGTACTTC.

This chain links TRBV2 with TRBJ2-1; 9 bases are shared with TRBD1. Germline assignment: CDR1 SNHLY and CDR2 FYNNEI. The CDR3 spans 17 residues. V lost 6 bases and J lost 5; bases outside the gene matches: 14. CDR3 sequence: CASRVQGADPWDNEQFF. The CDR3 coding sequence is TGTGCCAGCAGGGTACAGGGGGCGGACCCCTGGGACAATGAGCAGTTCTTC.

This chain connects TRBV6-5 to TRBJ1-1, with TRBD1 as a possible D gene (5 bases). The CDR3 runs to 13 residues. The germline V gene encodes CDR1 MNHEY and CDR2 SVGAGI. V was shortened by 4 bases and J by 4 bases, with 10 bases between the two germline ends. The CDR3 DNA reads as TGTGCCAGCAGTTCTGGGGGGGGCACTGAAGCTTTCTTT. Residues: CASSSGGGTEAFF.

The V gene is TRBV3-1 (or the pseudogene TRBV3-2), the J gene TRBJ1-6; D ambiguous. CDR1 LGHDT and CDR2 YNNKEL come from the germline V gene (reference sequence). Trimming pared 0 bases from V and 7 bases from J, leaving 10 bases between. The CDR3 extends over 15 amino acids. The CDR3 loop is CASSQDWPGNSPLHF. CDR3 DNA sequence: TGTGCCAGCAGCCAAGATTGGCCCGGGAATTCACCCCTCCACTTT.

The genes are TRBV18 and TRBJ2-4; no definite D call. Germline assignment: CDR1 KGHSH and CDR2 LQKENI. The V and J ends lost 2 bases and 0 bases respectively, with 11 bases between them. The CDR3 consists of 16 residues. The CDR3 region has the DNA TGTGCCAGCTCACCAATGGCCAGTCTAGCCAAAAACATTCAGTACTTC. Residues: CASSPMASLAKNIQYF.